The 21 T cell receptor beta chains below come from one sample, sequenced in a study of blood T cell repertoires in COVID-19. The method was immunoSEQ multiplex PCR; TCRdb's version includes in-frame clones alone and lacks a portion of them. Here the sample spans a few hundred thousand clones, 70% to 90% being singletons. Sequenced sample: peripheral blood. These receptors all come from a man over 45 with COVID-19, enrolled during active disease.

This sequence joins TRBV29-1 and TRBJ2-5; weak D call: TRBD2 (7 bases). The CDR3 runs to 16 residues. Germline V CDR1 and CDR2: SQVTM, ANQGSEA. V gave up 2 bases and J gave up 5 bases, with 21 bases separating them. The CDR3 loop is CSVEYGGDPGGETQYF. CDR3 DNA sequence: TGCAGCGTTGAATACGGGGGCGACCCCGGGGGGGAGACCCAGTACTTC.

The rearrangement uses TRBV28 and TRBJ1-2; unclear D gene. This CDR3 comprises 15 residues. V dropped 2 bases and J dropped 0 bases, with 10 bases sitting between them. Per germline, CDR1 MDHEN and CDR2 SYDVKM. DNA for the CDR3: TGTGCCAGCAGTTTAGTTGGGGAGACTAACTATGGCTACACCTTC. Residues: CASSLVGETNYGYTF.

J is TRBJ1-2 and V is TRBV4-2, with D perhaps matching TRBD1 (6 bases). V was shortened by 0 bases and J by 7 bases, with 21 bases between the two germline ends. The CDR3 totals 17 residues. Germline CDR1 LGHNA, CDR2 YNFKEQ. Here the CDR3 reads CASSQDLRDTEIGGYTF. The CDR3 DNA sequence: TGTGCCAGCAGCCAAGATTTACGGGACACGGAGATCGGTGGCTACACCTTC.

The chain combines TRBV19 with TRBJ2-1; no reliable D call. This CDR3 comprises 15 residues. Between the trimmed V and J ends, which lost 3 bases and 0 bases, there was a span of 9 bases. Germline CDR1 LNHDA, CDR2 SQIVND (reference sequence). The CDR3 DNA sequence: TGTGCCAGTAGTATGATCTGGAGCTCCTACAATGAGCAGTTCTTC. It yields the protein CASSMIWSSYNEQFF.

Only one count was recorded for this clone. The J gene is TRBJ2-1, the V gene TRBV9; D possibly corresponds to TRBD2 (6 bases). V was clipped by 0 bases and J by 5 bases, with 12 bases between them. This CDR3 is built from 15 residues. The germline gives CDR1 SGDLS, CDR2 YYNGEE. The DNA for the CDR3 is TGTGCCAGCAGCGTAGACGGGAGAAGCGACAATGAGCAGTTCTTC. This codes for CASSVDGRSDNEQFF.

This clone was detected only once. This CDR3 reads CASSAPGQSYEQYF. The CDR3 coding sequence is TGTGCCAGTAGTGCGCCGGGACAGTCCTACGAGCAGTACTTC. The V gene is TRBV19, the J gene TRBJ2-7; 7 bases fit TRBD1. J lost 1 base, V lost 5 bases, and 5 bases had no gene match. The V gene's germline CDR1 is LNHDA and CDR2 SQIVND (reference sequence). The CDR3 spans 14 residues.

This chain uses TRBV5-6 with TRBJ2-1, with TRBD2 matching over 8 bases. CDR1 and CDR2 from the germline V gene are SGHDT and YYEEEE. The CDR3 is 19 amino acids. V lost 3 bases and J lost 3; bases outside the gene matches: 17. The CDR3 sequence: CASSSPLGSGARDYNEQFF. The CDR3 DNA reads TGTGCCAGCAGCTCGCCCCTTGGTAGCGGGGCACGGGACTACAATGAGCAGTTCTTC.

The J gene is TRBJ1-1, the V gene TRBV7-2; 7 nucleotides align to TRBD1. The CDR3 consists of 15 residues. V shed 5 bases and J 1 base; nucleotides not matched to a gene: 7. Germline CDR1 reads SGHTA; CDR2 reads FQGNSA. Written as DNA, the CDR3 is TGTGCCAGCAGCCCGAGACAGGGACCGAACACTGAAGCTTTCTTT. It is translated as CASSPRQGPNTEAFF.

The CDR3 coding sequence is TGTGCCAGCAGTCCGTTCGTGGACAGGCCCCACTTT. It specifies CASSPFVDRPHF. The chain links TRBV2 to TRBJ1-6; 7 nucleotides align to TRBD1. The J segment lost 18 bases and the V segment lost 5 bases, leaving 10 bases of the junction unmatched. The CDR3 is made up of 12 amino acids. CDR1 SNHLY and CDR2 FYNNEI come from the germline V gene.

The V call is TRBV5-4, the J call TRBJ1-4, with 8 bases that match TRBD1. The CDR3 sequence is 16 residues long. Germline V gives CDR1 SGHNT, CDR2 YYREEE (reference sequence). The V gene end was trimmed by 4 bases and the J gene end by 3 bases; junction bases not matched to a gene: 8. The CDR3 DNA is TGTGCCAGCAGCCGAGGACAGGGCTCATCTAATGAAAAACTGTTTTTT. Amino acid sequence: CASSRGQGSSNEKLFF.

This rearrangement joins TRBV21-1 to TRBJ2-1; the D call in the table, TRBD2, was not verified against the DNA. TRBV21-1 is shown as a pseudogene. The CDR3 is 17 amino acids. This CDR3 reads CASSKALGGAHYNEQFF. CDR3 nucleotide sequence: TGTGCCAGCAGCAAAGCTCTAGGGGGGGCCCACTACAATGAGCAGTTCTTC.

This rearrangement joins TRBV7-6 to TRBJ1-5; 7 positions match TRBD1. The junction had 13 bases not matched to a gene; V was cut back by 6 bases and J by 2 bases. The CDR3 length is 17 residues. The germline gives CDR1 SGHVS, CDR2 FNYEAQ. CDR3 in DNA: TGTGCCAGCAGTCCTATGACAGGGCCTGGGGGCAATCAGCCCCAGCATTTT. It is translated as CASSPMTGPGGNQPQHF.

In its sample, this clone was seen a few times. The chain has TRBV6-2 or TRBV6-3 and TRBJ1-5; 8 bases align to TRBD1. The CDR3 totals 14 residues. Trimming cost V 5 bases and J 6 bases; bases outside gene matches: 6. Germline loops: CDR1 MNHEY, CDR2 SVGEGT. The CDR3 is CASSPGGLVQPQHF. CDR3 DNA: TGTGCCAGCAGTCCAGGGGGCCTAGTTCAGCCCCAGCATTTT.

This rearrangement joins TRBV6-1 to TRBJ1-5, with D unresolved. The CDR3 runs to 14 residues. Trimming stripped 3 bases from V and 1 base from J, with 7 bases between. Looked up from germline, CDR1 is MNHNS and CDR2 is SASEGT. The CDR3 region is CASSDAGSNQPQHF. CDR3 DNA: TGTGCCAGCAGTGATGCCGGGAGCAATCAGCCCCAGCATTTT.

This chain links TRBV5-1 with TRBJ2-7; 7 bases match TRBD1. Germline CDR1 reads SGHRS; CDR2 reads YFSETQ. With 4 bases clipped from V and 6 bases from J, the junction kept 10 bases outside the gene matches. This CDR3 contains 14 residues. CDR3 in amino acids: CASSPGQDWGEQYF. The DNA for the CDR3 is TGCGCCAGCAGCCCAGGACAGGATTGGGGCGAGCAGTACTTC.

This sequence joins TRBV19 and TRBJ2-3; no reliable D call. V was trimmed by 9 bases and J by 0 bases, leaving 16 bases between them. The CDR3 consists of 15 residues. Germline values: CDR1 LNHDA, CDR2 SQIVND (reference sequence). The CDR3 DNA follows: TGTGCCAGCTCCTCGGAGCAGCGAAGCACAGATACGCAGTATTTT. This sequence encodes CASSSEQRSTDTQYF.

This clone has just one count. This chain uses TRBV7-9 with TRBJ2-3; TRBD1 might be the D (6 bases). This CDR3 has 17 residues. V was trimmed by 4 bases and J by 1 base, leaving 18 bases between them. Per germline, CDR1 SEHNR and CDR2 FQNEAQ (reference sequence). The CDR3 DNA is TGTGCCAGCAGCTCACCCCTCGGGACATACGGCACAGATACGCAGTATTTT. Protein product: CASSSPLGTYGTDTQYF.

CDR3 sequence: CASSRDSSYNEQFF. The CDR3 DNA reads TGTGCCAGCAGCCGGGACAGTTCCTACAATGAGCAGTTCTTC. V usage is TRBV7-9 and J usage is TRBJ2-1; 7 bases agree with TRBD1. The CDR3 contains 14 residues. Trimming cost V 5 bases and J 1 base; bases outside gene matches: 2. Germline V lookup: CDR1 SEHNR, CDR2 FQNEAQ (reference sequence).

This sequence joins TRBV30 and TRBJ1-5; TRBD1 matches at 7 bases. Germline V gene lookup returns CDR1 GTSNPN and CDR2 SVGIG (reference sequence). The junction had 1 base not matched to a gene; V was cut back by 1 base and J by 4 bases. The CDR3 runs to 13 residues. The chain's CDR3 is CAWSARGNQPQHF. For the CDR3, the DNA is TGTGCCTGGAGTGCCAGGGGGAATCAGCCCCAGCATTTT.

The genes are TRBV27 and TRBJ2-7; D not certain. The CDR3 totals 11 residues. V dropped 6 bases and J dropped 4 bases, with 7 bases sitting between them. Germline CDR1 MNHEY, CDR2 SMNVEV (reference sequence). CDR3 in amino acids: CASRNSYEQYF. The CDR3, as DNA: TGTGCCAGCAGGAATAGTTACGAGCAGTACTTC.

On this clone itself: This CDR3 is also generated by other DNA sequences in the sample. The CDR3 here is CASNRDSNSPLHF. The CDR3 DNA sequence: TGTGCCTCCAACCGGGACAGCAATTCACCCCTCCACTTT. The rearrangement uses TRBV2 and TRBJ1-6; the match to TRBD1 covers 7 bases. The CDR3 extends over 13 amino acids. V gave up 11 bases and J gave up 7 bases; unmatched junction bases: 8. Germline loops: CDR1 SNHLY, CDR2 FYNNEI.